This passage covers 24 T cell receptor beta chains from one sample sequenced in a study of blood T cells in healthy people across ages. Together with a sample-barcoded 5' primer, a J-beta primer mix was included in a second PCR lasting roughly 6 to 12 cycles. One entry per CDR3 protein, called by TCRdb with MiXCR from the 5' RACE reads. This sample has around 2 million distinct CDR3 sequences, with roughly two fifths found just once. Sequenced material: blood. The receptors stem from a human donor in good health.

The chain is built from TRBV24-1 and TRBJ1-5; weak D call: TRBD1 (6 bases). V lost 10 bases, J lost 2 bases, and 14 bases lay in between. The CDR3 sequence is 14 residues long. Germline V gene data show CDR1 as KGHDR and CDR2 as SFDVKD. Here the CDR3 DNA reads TGTGCCACTTCGGAGGGGGAGGGCAATCAGCCCCAGCATTTT. It codes for CATSEGEGNQPQHF.

J is TRBJ1-6 and V is TRBV6-1, with TRBD1 identical over 7 bases. In germline, CDR1 is MNHNS, CDR2 SASEGT. The V and J ends lost 4 bases and 0 bases, in that order; junction bases with no gene match: 9. CDR3 length: 18 residues. For the CDR3, the DNA is TGTGCCAGCAGTGCAGGGGGATTGGTGAGCTCCTATAATTCACCCCTCCACTTT. This translates into CASSAGGLVSSYNSPLHF.

This CDR3 is CASSFTGGTLYEQYF. The CDR3, as DNA: TGTGCCAGCAGCTTTACAGGGGGAACCCTCTACGAGCAGTACTTC. The chain uses TRBV7-2 and TRBJ2-5, with 8 bases fitting TRBD1. The J call is in doubt because the DNA end fits TRBJ2-7 better. Per germline, CDR1 SGHTA and CDR2 FQGNSA. The CDR3 extends over 15 amino acids.

This clonotype turned up a few times. The CDR3 coding sequence is TGTGCCAGCAGATTAGTTGGGACCTACGAGCAGTACTTC. This translates into CASRLVGTYEQYF. The chain couples TRBV6-2 or TRBV6-3 to TRBJ2-7; D gene uncertain. The CDR3 covers 13 residues. CDR1 and CDR2 from the germline V gene are MNHEY and SVGEGT. V lost 6 bases and J 2 bases, leaving 11 bases between the germline ends.

The V and J genes are TRBV7-9 and TRBJ2-4; TRBD1 or TRBD2 may be the D gene (5 bases each). The DNA end favors TRBJ2-7, so the J call may be wrong. CDR3 size: 13 residues. Germline loops: CDR1 SEHNR, CDR2 FQNEAQ (reference sequence). CDR3 nucleotide sequence: TGTGCCAGCAGCTTAGGAGGGGTAAGCGAGCAGTACTTC. Its translation: CASSLGGVSEQYF.

This clonotype has more than one count but fewer than ten. This sequence joins TRBV12-3 or TRBV12-4 and TRBJ2-1; unclear D gene. This CDR3 spans 15 amino acids. V was shortened by 6 bases and J by 0 bases, with 12 bases between the two germline ends. CDR3 in amino acids: CASSTTTSSYNEQFF. The CDR3, as DNA: TGTGCCAGCAGCACCACTACGAGCTCCTACAATGAGCAGTTCTTC.

This clonotype was found a few times. This CDR3 reads CASSLQPGLLPYGYTF. CDR3 DNA: TGTGCCAGCAGCCTACAACCGGGACTCCTCCCCTATGGCTACACCTTC. The V and J genes are TRBV7-9 and TRBJ1-2; maybe TRBD1 (5 bases). CDR3 length: 16 amino acids. Germline values: CDR1 SEHNR, CDR2 FQNEAQ (reference sequence). V was cut by 5 bases and J by 4 bases, with 20 bases left in between.

This clonotype has more than one count but fewer than ten. The chain is built from TRBV7-9 and TRBJ1-5; D is undetermined. The CDR3 covers 14 residues. CDR1 SEHNR and CDR2 FQNEAQ come from the germline V gene (reference sequence). V lost 4 bases and J lost 4, with 11 bases in between. The CDR3 DNA follows: TGTGCCAGCAGCTGGAGGTTGGGGAATCAGCCCCAGCATTTT. This translates into CASSWRLGNQPQHF. Drawing the rest from reference TRBV7-9 and TRBJ1-5, the complete variable domain is DTGVSQNPRHKITKRGQNVTFRCDPISEHNRLYWYRQTLGQGPEFLTYFQNEAQLEKSRLLSDRFSAERPKGSFSTLEIQRTEQGDSAMYLCASSWRLGNQPQHFGDGTRLSIL.

Only a few counts were recorded for this clonotype. This chain connects TRBV5-1 to TRBJ2-3; D perhaps matches TRBD1 (5 bases). Germline V gene lookup returns CDR1 SGHRS and CDR2 YFSETQ. Between the trimmed V and J ends, which lost 1 base and 4 bases, there was a span of 16 bases. CDR3 size: 16 residues. Here the CDR3 reads CASSLRAGKLADTQYF. Written as DNA, the CDR3 is TGCGCCAGCAGCTTGAGGGCAGGGAAGTTAGCAGATACGCAGTATTTT.

This clonotype came up a few times. This chain connects TRBV30 to TRBJ2-7, with D perhaps TRBD1 or TRBD2 (5 bases each). Trimming removed 0 bases at V and 0 bases at J, with 9 bases between. This CDR3 has 14 residues. Germline V CDR1 and CDR2: GTSNPN, SVGIG (reference sequence). The CDR3, as DNA: TGTGCCTGGAGTGTACCTGGGGGCTCCTACGAGCAGTACTTC. Amino acids: CAWSVPGGSYEQYF.

The rearrangement joins TRBV20-1 to TRBJ2-1; the match to TRBD2 covers 9 bases. The CDR3 extends over 11 amino acids. CDR1 is DFQATT, CDR2 SNEGSKA, per germline (reference sequence). V was pared by 5 bases and J by 10 bases, with 3 bases of the junction left unmatched. The CDR3: CSAGLAKEQFF. The CDR3 DNA follows: TGCAGTGCTGGACTAGCGAAGGAGCAGTTCTTC.

This clonotype was observed many times. The chain employs TRBV4-1 and TRBJ2-7; D gene ambiguous. CDR1 is MGHRA, CDR2 YSYEKL, per germline. V was pared by 5 bases and J by 2 bases, with 13 bases between. This CDR3 is 14 amino acids long. CDR3 nucleotides: TGCGCCAGCAGCATGACACGCTCTACCTACGAGCAGTACTTC. Translated, it gives CASSMTRSTYEQYF.

V usage is TRBV20-1 and J usage is TRBJ1-2; D is unclear. This CDR3 has 14 residues. Germline-derived CDR1 and CDR2 are DFQATT and SNEGSKA (reference sequence). The V and J ends lost 0 bases and 6 bases respectively, with 14 bases between them. The CDR3 region is CSAREDHNIHGYTF. The CDR3 region has the DNA TGCAGTGCTAGAGAGGACCACAATATTCATGGCTACACCTTC.

The V and J genes are TRBV20-1 and TRBJ2-7, with a possible D match to TRBD2 (5 bases). The CDR3 extends over 13 amino acids. With 4 bases removed from V and 3 bases from J, the gap between germline ends came to 13 bases. CDR1 is DFQATT and CDR2 is SNEGSKA in the germline V gene (reference sequence). The CDR3 sequence: CSAMKDSHYEQYF. The CDR3 DNA follows: TGCAGTGCTATGAAGGACTCGCACTACGAGCAGTACTTC.

Concerning this clonotype: Germline and junction disagree at one end, which may indicate a read error. The chain employs TRBV27 and TRBJ1-1; tentatively, D is TRBD1 (6 bases). The CDR3 totals 14 residues. Germline V gene sequence: CDR1 MNHEY, CDR2 SMNVEV (reference sequence). The CDR3 protein is CASRLWEGGDEAFF. CDR3 bases: TGTGCCAGCAGGTTATGGGAGGGGGGGGATGAAGCTTTCTTT.

This rearrangement joins TRBV7-2 to TRBJ1-1, with D perhaps TRBD1 (6 bases). V lost 0 bases and J lost 5, with 19 bases in between. The CDR3 runs to 17 residues. In germline, CDR1 is SGHTA, CDR2 FQGNSA. CDR3 DNA: TGTGCCAGCAGCTTAGCTTCCGAGACAGGTTATTCAACTGAAGCTTTCTTT. Its translation: CASSLASETGYSTEAFF.

V and J are TRBV5-1 and TRBJ1-4; D remains unclear. CDR3 size: 16 residues. Germline CDR1 reads SGHRS; CDR2 reads YFSETQ. Trimming took 0 bases from V and 7 from J, leaving 16 bases between them. The CDR3 loop is CASSLGPVGNSEKLFF. In DNA, the CDR3 is TGCGCCAGCAGCTTGGGCCCAGTGGGAAATAGTGAAAAACTGTTTTTT.

Here the CDR3 reads CASSRGQLTEAFF. The CDR3 DNA follows: TGTGCCAGCAGCCGGGGACAGCTCACTGAAGCTTTCTTT. The gene calls are TRBV7-8 and TRBJ1-1; 7 nucleotides match TRBD1. The V segment lost 5 bases and the J segment 4 bases; nucleotides outside the gene matches: 4. This CDR3 region has 13 residues. CDR1 SGHVS and CDR2 FQNEAQ come from the germline V gene.

Comments on this clonotype: A much larger clone lies a single base off, so this may be a read error. This rearrangement joins TRBV6-5 to TRBJ2-6; D possibly corresponds to TRBD1 (5 bases). CDR1 is MNHEY, CDR2 SVGAGI, per germline. The CDR3 is made up of 19 amino acids. This CDR3 reads CASSYATGRIYSGADVLTF. DNA for the CDR3: TGTGCCAGCAGTTACGCAACCGGGCGGATTTACTCTGGGGCCGACGTCCTGACTTTC.

This clonotype was observed a few times. V and J are TRBV21-1 and TRBJ2-4; the table gives TRBD1 as D, unverified against the DNA. TRBV21-1 is described as a pseudogene. This CDR3 contains 16 residues. The CDR3 DNA sequence: TGTGCCAGCAGCTTAGTTATCGGACCAGCCAGGGGGGAGCAGTACTTC. It translates to CASSLVIGPARGEQYF.

This clonotype was counted at least ten times. The chain joins TRBV29-1 to TRBJ2-5; TRBD1 is a possible D gene (5 bases). The germline V gene has CDR1 SQVTM and CDR2 ANQGSEA. The CDR3 is 11 residues long. Trimming pared 6 bases from V and 2 bases from J, leaving 7 bases between. The DNA of the CDR3 is TGCAGCGTACGACAGCAAGAGACCCAGTACTTC. It codes for CSVRQQETQYF. Filled out from reference TRBV29-1 and TRBJ2-5, the complete variable domain reads SAVISQKPSRDICQRGTSLTIQCQVDSQVTMMFWYRQQPGQSLTLIATANQGSEATYESGFVIDKFPISRPNLTFSTLTVSNMSPEDSSIYLCSVRQQETQYFGPGTRLLVL.

This sequence joins TRBV20-1 and TRBJ1-1, with unresolved D. Trimming cost V 6 bases and J 0 bases, with 11 bases left between them. The CDR3 contains 13 residues. In germline, CDR1 is DFQATT, CDR2 SNEGSKA (reference sequence). CDR3 coding DNA: TGCAGTGCCCCAGCGGGGTTGAACACTGAAGCTTTCTTT. Translation: CSAPAGLNTEAFF.

This clonotype has a single count. The chain uses TRBV5-1 and TRBJ2-1; TRBD1 matches 7 bases. CDR3 length equals 16 residues. J was trimmed by 12 bases and V by 0 bases; bases with no gene match: 15. Germline assignment: CDR1 SGHRS and CDR2 YFSETQ. DNA of the CDR3: TGCGCCAGCAGCTTGGAACCTGGGACAGAGGCCGGCGGGCAGTTCTTC. Translation: CASSLEPGTEAGGQFF. Full variable domain (rest looked up from reference TRBV5-1 and TRBJ2-1): KAGVTQTPRYLIKTRGQQVTLSCSPISGHRSVSWYQQTPGQGLQFLFEYFSETQRNKGNFPGRFSGRQFSNSRSEMNVSTLELGDSALYLCASSLEPGTEAGGQFFGPGTRLTVL.

This clonotype was seen only a few times. J is TRBJ2-1 and V is TRBV12-5; TRBD2 matches at 7 bases. The V and J ends lost 0 bases and 7 bases, in that order; junction bases with no gene match: 9. Germline values: CDR1 LGHNT, CDR2 FRNRAP. CDR3 length: 16 residues. The CDR3 DNA sequence: TGTGCTAGTGGTTTGGTACTAGGGGAGGGCAGGAATGAGCAGTTCTTC. Its translation: CASGLVLGEGRNEQFF.